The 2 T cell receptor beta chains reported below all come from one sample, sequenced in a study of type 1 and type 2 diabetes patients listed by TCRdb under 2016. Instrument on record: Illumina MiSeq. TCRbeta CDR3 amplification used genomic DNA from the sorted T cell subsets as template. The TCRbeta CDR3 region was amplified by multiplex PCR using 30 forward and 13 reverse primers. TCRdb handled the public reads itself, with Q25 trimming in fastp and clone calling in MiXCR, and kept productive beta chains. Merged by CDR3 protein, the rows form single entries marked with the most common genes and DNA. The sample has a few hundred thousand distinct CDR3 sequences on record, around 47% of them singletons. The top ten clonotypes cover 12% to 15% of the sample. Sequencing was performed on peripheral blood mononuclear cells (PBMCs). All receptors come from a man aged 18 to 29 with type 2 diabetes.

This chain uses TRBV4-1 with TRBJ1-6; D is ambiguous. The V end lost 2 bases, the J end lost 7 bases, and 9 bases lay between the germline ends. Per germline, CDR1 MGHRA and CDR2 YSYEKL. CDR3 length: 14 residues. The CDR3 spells CASSQNGPNSPLHF. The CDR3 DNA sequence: TGCGCCAGCAGCCAAAACGGCCCCAATTCACCCCTCCACTTT.

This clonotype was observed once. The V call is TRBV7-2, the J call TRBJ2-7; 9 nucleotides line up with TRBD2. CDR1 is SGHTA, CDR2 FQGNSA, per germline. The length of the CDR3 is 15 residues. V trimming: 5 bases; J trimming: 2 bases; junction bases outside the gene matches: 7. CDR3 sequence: CASSTRLAETYEQYF. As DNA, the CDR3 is TGTGCCAGCAGCACCCGACTAGCGGAAACCTACGAGCAGTACTTC.